This T cell receptor beta chain emerged from a study of Graves' ophthalmopathy and Graves' hyperthyroidism. The study, taken as a whole, reports: Ophthalmopathy progression cases were predicted by the model with approximately 66% sensitivity and about 72% specificity. Blood contained most expanded thyroid clonotypes exceeding 0.001 frequency.

TCR beta CDR3 amplification used RNA transcripts. First-round RT-PCR employed HTBI primers, with a second-round multiplex PCR after it. TCRdb redid the calling of the multiplex PCR reads with MiXCR, one entry per CDR3 protein. This table has about 340,000 distinct CDR3 sequences, around a sixth appearing once. The CDR3 spans 12 residues. V lost 6 bases and J 11 bases, leaving 16 bases between the germline ends. Germline V gene data show CDR1 as SGHAT and CDR2 as FQNNGV. A note on this clonotype: Its antigen is currently unknown.

V usage is TRBV11-2 and J usage is TRBJ1-2, with a possible D match to TRBD1 (6 bases). The clonotype was recovered from an adult man with Graves' ophthalmopathy. The sample comprised peripheral blood. The CDR3 sequence is CASRGGAETYTF. The DNA of the CDR3 is TGTGCCAGCAGAGGGGGGGCAGAGACTTACACCTTC.